This T cell receptor (beta chain) was captured by sequencing in a study of identical twins (dated by TCRdb to about 2016). Concerning the study at large: To test whether fetal clonotypes persist, this study deep-sequenced TCR alpha and beta repertoires from monozygotic twins, from unrelated adults of various ages, and from cord blood. To rule out contamination, replicate twin experiments were performed at different times with different library preparation protocols. Beyond this particular receptor, the publication reports: Zero-insertion analyses could be partly confounded by invariant T cells such as MAIT and iNKT, although diverse VJ usage argued against such confounding for most clonotypes. Fewer insertions were carried by abundant cord blood beta clonotypes, a similar but weaker trend appeared in young adult naive repertoires, and no such trend appeared in memory repertoires. Compared with coincidental sharing between unrelated individuals, out-of-frame TCR alpha sequences shared between twins showed an excess of sequences with low generation probability. In beta out-of-frame sequences, excess twin sharing was weaker, because having fewer shared sequences lowered the signal-to-noise ratio. Because the same donors could not be followed over many years, the conclusions relied on cross-sectional statistical analysis. In monozygotic twins, recombination models systematically underestimated out-of-frame TCR alpha sharing, but the models matched the sharing seen between unrelated individuals.

A remark on this clonotype: Its antigen remains undetermined. No much larger clonotype is one base removed from it; base qualities were not supplied.

Only healthy Caucasian donors were included. The twin cohort comprised three pairs of female monozygotic twins, all aged roughly 18 to 30 years. Positive isolation kits from Invitrogen were used to isolate CD4+ and CD8+ T cell populations. Library preparation used 5' RACE. The listed sequencing device is Illumina HiSeq 2000. Template switching introduced a universal primer binding site; the final cDNA contained a unique molecular identifier, enabling accurate counting of TCR cDNA molecules. Specific primers in the conserved constant-segment region were used to synthesize first-strand cDNA for TCR alpha and beta chains. Each cDNA library was double barcoded, with a SMART-Mk sample barcode plus Illumina barcodes, to control for contamination. TruSeq adapter sequences along with Illumina sample barcodes were introduced in two successive PCR steps. The TCR alpha and beta cDNA libraries were sequenced on the Illumina HiSeq platform using custom primers. The authors' pipeline ran thus. Unique molecular identifiers were extracted from raw reads with MiGEC, and CDR3 positions were determined with MiXCR. Recombination models were inferred per individual with the repgenHMM and IGoR tools using an EM algorithm. The tcR package in R was used for shared clonotype analysis, with sharing normalized by the product of cloneset sizes. Out-of-frame nonproductive sequences were analyzed to study raw recombination free of thymic and clonal selection effects. Using fastp at Q25 and MiXCR, TCRdb reprocessed the public reads and kept productive beta chains. Rows are combined by CDR3 protein, so each entry shows the most common genes and DNA. The V and J calls were not made by the authors but by TCRdb's processing. This sample holds 350,000 or so distinct CDR3 sequences; around an eighth were observed only once. The top ten clones comprise just over 7% of the sample.

This sample also belongs to another study, concerning yellow fever vaccine responses in identical twins. The second publication reports: The authors reported that the T cell response to vaccination in identical twins appeared partly convergent and partly personalized. In the study, vaccine-responding T cell clones were precisely tracked in identical twins.

The sequenced sample consisted of CD8+ T cells sorted from blood. The sequence derives from a woman between 18 and 30 years old in good health.

The CDR3 amino acid sequence is: CATSSFGGSTGELFF. The sequenced DNA is TGTGCCACCAGCAGTTTTGGGGGCAGCACCGGGGAGCTGTTTTTT. The chain uses TRBV15 and TRBJ2-2; D gene: possibly TRBD1, on 6 matching bases. Counted from cysteine to phenylalanine, this CDR3 has 15 amino acids. The kept DNA is CDR3 alone, 45 bases in frame from the first base. The germline ends are 12 bases apart after V is trimmed by 3 bases and J by 4 bases. The germline V gene (reference sequence) gives CDR1 as LNHNV and CDR2 as YYDKDF. Full variable domain (CDR3 extended with the reference TRBV15 and TRBJ2-2 proteins): DAMVIQNPRYQVTQFGKPVTLSCSQTLNHNVMYWYQQKSSQAPKLLFHYYDKDFNNEADTPDNFQSRRPNTSFCFLDIRSPGLGDTAMYLCATSSFGGSTGELFFGEGSRLTVL.